This T cell receptor (beta chain) was sequenced during a study of technical replicates of blood from a handful of donors. TCRdb's table, derived via immunoSEQ multiplex PCR, lists solely in-frame clones and lacks some. The sample includes about 12,000 clones, 85% to 95% of them seen just once. Germline V gene lookup returns CDR1 SGHTA and CDR2 FQGNSA. The CDR3 contains 16 residues. V trimming: 6 bases; J trimming: 4 bases; junction bases outside the gene matches: 12. This clone was found once. This chain uses TRBV7-2 with TRBJ2-3, with 8 bases fitting TRBD2. The clonotype originates from a human donor in good health. Sequencing was performed on PBMCs. The CDR3 DNA reads as TGTGCCAGCAGTTTCGTTGGGCGGGAGGAGGCAGATACGCAGTATTTT. It translates to CASSFVGREEADTQYF.